This TCR beta chain was recovered during a study of cytomegalovirus exposure and HLA in healthy donors. As regards this clone: Its matching antigen is unknown.

The CDR3 runs 14 residues. Trimming pared 0 bases from V and 2 bases from J, leaving 8 bases between. Germline CDR1 is SGHRS and CDR2 is YFSETQ. Notes on the study in general: By a later analysis, the bulk of CMV-associated TCR beta chains appeared HLA-restricted.

It was with 60 Vbeta and 13 Jbeta primers that the PCR ran. Clones were read by immunoSEQ multiplex PCR, and TCRdb kept only the in-frame ones, dropping some. Found here are 150,000 or so clones, roughly 65% of them singletons; the top ten hold 4% to 5%. Material for sequencing was PBMCs. The chain is built from TRBV5-1 and TRBJ1-1, with a tentative D call TRBD1 (5 bases). This clonotype originated in a man between 18 and 35 years old in good health and CMV-seropositive. CDR3 sequence: CASSLETANTEAFF. The CDR3, as DNA: TGCGCCAGCAGCTTGGAGACAGCTAACACTGAAGCTTTCTTT.